This T cell receptor (beta chain) was recorded in a study of CD8 T cells in ankylosing spondylitis. Study findings and constraints: A TCR beta motif made of fewer than ten highly homologous variants seemed typical of ankylosing spondylitis blood. It was reported that disease-linked clones were significantly enriched in matched ankylosing spondylitis synovial fluid.

Note on this clonotype: As yet, its antigen is unknown.

TCRdb re-called the 5' RACE reads with MiXCR, one entry per CDR3 protein. The sample carries around 390,000 distinct CDR3 sequences, 20% to 25% recorded once. Germline CDR1 and CDR2: SGHTA and FQGNSA. V lost 1 base and J lost 1, with 10 bases in between. This CDR3 has 15 residues. The sequence derives from a male donor with ankylosing spondylitis. The sample consisted of blood, either unsorted or a sorted T cell fraction (not recorded which). This chain connects TRBV7-2 to TRBJ1-1; D not resolved. CDR3 sequence (DNA): TGTGCCAGCAGCTTAGTGGGCAGGAAGAACACTGAAGCTTTCTTT. Translating it yields CASSLVGRKNTEAFF.